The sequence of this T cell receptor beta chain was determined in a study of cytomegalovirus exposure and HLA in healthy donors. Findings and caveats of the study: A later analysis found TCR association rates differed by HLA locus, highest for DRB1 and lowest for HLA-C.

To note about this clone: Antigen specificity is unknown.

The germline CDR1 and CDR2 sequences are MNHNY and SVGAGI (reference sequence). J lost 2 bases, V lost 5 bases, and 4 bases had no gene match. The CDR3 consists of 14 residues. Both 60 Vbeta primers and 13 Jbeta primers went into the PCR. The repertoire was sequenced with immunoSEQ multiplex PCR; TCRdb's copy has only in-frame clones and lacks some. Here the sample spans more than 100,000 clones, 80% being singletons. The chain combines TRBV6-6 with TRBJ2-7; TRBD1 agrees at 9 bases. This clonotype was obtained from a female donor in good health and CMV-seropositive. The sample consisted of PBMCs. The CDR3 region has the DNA TGTGCCAGCAGTACAGGGACAGGGACCTACGAGCAGTACTTC. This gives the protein CASSTGTGTYEQYF.